This T cell receptor (beta chain) originates from a study of blood T cell repertoires in COVID-19. Study-wide background: There were acute and convalescent COVID-19 samples, and they came from the United States, Italy and Spain. The cDNA or gDNA used as material had been derived from T cells, B-cell-depleted T cells, or PBMCs.

In the study's own analysis: Amplification of reference gene primers was used by the study to estimate nucleated cell counts. Sequenced by immunoSEQ multiplex PCR; TCRdb stores in-frame clones only, minus some. V and J calls and clone size are as listed in that table; D and trimming were resolved from the DNA. Of approximately 160,000 clones listed, about 81% were seen once; the top ten hold roughly 11%. On this clone itself: The sample carries other DNA sequences with the same CDR3.

The sequencing input was peripheral blood. This sequence originates from a human donor in a cohort sampled during active COVID-19.

CDR3 nucleotide sequence: TGCGCCAGCAGCTCGGGACAGGGCCTAGAGACCCAGTACTTC. Encoded protein: CASSSGQGLETQYF. The J gene is TRBJ2-5, the V gene TRBV5-1; 9 nucleotides line up with TRBD1. CDR1 and CDR2 (germline): SGHRS, YFSETQ. Losses at the gene ends were 3 bases for V and 4 bases for J; bases not matched to a gene: 4. There are 14 residues in the CDR3.